One TCR beta chain is described in this entry. The CDR3 spans 15 residues. The germline V gene encodes CDR1 MNHEY and CDR2 SVGEGT. This sample stems from a study of T-cell reconstitution after alpha-beta-depleted transplantation in children. Preparation of the TCRbeta library was carried out with unique molecular identifiers. MiXCR, applied by TCRdb to the PCR reads, yields one record per CDR3 protein. The sample includes some 280,000 distinct CDR3 sequences, more than 9% seen only once; the top ten take roughly a tenth. The sequence came from a human donor who donated a stem cell graft to a child with SCID. This rearrangement joins TRBV6-2 or TRBV6-3 to TRBJ1-1; weak D call: TRBD1 (5 bases). This sample comprised PBMCs from the stem cell graft donor, obtained from the stem cell graft. CDR3 protein: CAILGGGAMNTEAFF. Written as DNA, the CDR3 is TGTGCTATTCTGGGGGGAGGAGCTATGAACACTGAAGCTTTCTTT.